The rows below give T cell receptor beta chains drawn from one sample of a study of radiotherapy plus CTLA-4 blockade in lung cancer. Repertoires were generated with immunoSEQ multiplex PCR, while TCRdb's copy carries only in-frame clones and drops some. The top ten clones hold 0.87% of a sample with 70,000 to 90,000 clones, more than 85% of them seen once. The input for sequencing was peripheral blood, taken from a patient treated with radiotherapy plus ipilimumab. The receptors come from a human donor with non-small cell lung cancer who had stable disease on radiotherapy plus ipilimumab. The CDR3 runs from the conserved cysteine through the conserved F or W. D genes are given only for firm matches.

d_call	j_call	v_call	cdr3_aa
NA	TRBJ2-2	TRBV5-6	CASSLGGVSTDTGELFF
NA	TRBJ1-1	TRBV28	CASSFRRGIPEAFF
NA	TRBJ1-5	TRBV28	CASSSGAGTLPQHF
NA	TRBJ2-7	TRBV11-2	CASSPIRIGAYEQYF
NA	TRBJ2-1	TRBV5-1	CASSLAGNEQFF
NA	TRBJ2-7	TRBV4-1	CASSRQATYEQYF
TRBD1	TRBJ1-4	TRBV5-5	CASSPGQGGTNEKLFF
TRBD1	TRBJ1-1	TRBV14	CASSLTGADTEAFF
NA	TRBJ2-3	TRBV11-2	CASSWGGGTDTQYF
NA	TRBJ2-7	TRBV7-6	CASSPGGVKYEQYF
NA	TRBJ2-3	TRBV2	CASSEPTVGRSTDTQYF
TRBD1	TRBJ1-1	TRBV7-8	CASTRTGGDTEAFF
NA	TRBJ1-1	TRBV30	CAWSVSALDAFF
NA	TRBJ1-5	TRBV6-5	CAVGTGQPQHF
TRBD1	TRBJ1-6	TRBV27	CASRPNRGNSPLHF
NA	TRBJ1-4	TRBV16	CASSKRDMRGGEKLFF
NA	TRBJ1-1	TRBV6-1	CASSERGINTEAFF
TRBD2	TRBJ2-3	TRBV9	CASSVLSTTSGKADTQYF
NA	TRBJ2-1	TRBV7-8	CASSPLSGTHNEQFF
TRBD2	TRBJ2-3	TRBV2	CASSPATSGGHLDTQYF
NA	TRBJ2-7	TRBV4-1	CASSPRQGGDEQYF
TRBD2	TRBJ2-3	TRBV4-1	CASSGLAGVGADTQYF
NA	TRBJ1-4	TRBV5-1	CASQSGVATNEKLFF
TRBD1	TRBJ2-1	TRBV9	CASSVALRDRGQFF
TRBD1	TRBJ1-1	TRBV25-1	CASSQNTGGPNTEAFF
NA	TRBJ2-7	TRBV10-2	CASSEMVEQYF
NA	TRBJ2-5	TRBV29-1	CSVDRVQETQYF
NA	TRBJ1-5	TRBV18	CASSLRDLNQPQHF
TRBD2	TRBJ2-7	TRBV19	CASSIGLAGTYEQYF
TRBD1	TRBJ2-7	TRBV7-8	CASSLAPGQGYEQYF
NA	TRBJ2-2	TRBV7-9	CASSLSSGWTGELFF
NA	TRBJ1-4	TRBV11-2	CASSAGLREKLFF
NA	TRBJ1-1	TRBV5-1	CASSVQGGLGTEAFF
NA	TRBJ1-5	TRBV18	CASSPKSGGLFNQPQHF
NA	TRBJ2-3	TRBV30	CAWSRRGADTQYF
TRBD2	TRBJ2-5	TRBV7-3	CASSLRASGGQETQYF
NA	TRBJ2-5	TRBV5-1	CASSSRGQTQYF
NA	TRBJ1-2	TRBV28	CASSLGQYGYTF
NA	TRBJ2-7	TRBV2	CASSERGAANEQYF
NA	TRBJ1-6	TRBV21-1	CASSKAAGYSTYNSPLHF
TRBD1	TRBJ1-2	TRBV5-1	CASSWGDREGYGYTF
NA	TRBJ2-7	TRBV18	CASSPGVPGGARPYEQYF
TRBD2	TRBJ2-7	TRBV2	CAITTLEASGSYEQYF
NA	TRBJ2-2	TRBV30	CAWSVTRLNLQNTGELFF
NA	TRBJ2-3	TRBV14	CASSPWGRTDTQYF
TRBD2	TRBJ2-5	TRBV5-1	CASSAGLAGGETQYF
NA	TRBJ2-3	TRBV18	CASSPQGTTTDTQYF
NA	TRBJ1-1	TRBV7-3	CASSSTVNTEAFF
NA	TRBJ1-1	TRBV30	CAWSVLREAFF
TRBD2	TRBJ2-3	TRBV7-8	CASSPWTSGGSRQYF
TRBD2	TRBJ2-5	TRBV7-7	CASSLVGTSGETQYF
NA	TRBJ1-6	TRBV30	CAWSSLVSLGSSPLHF
TRBD2	TRBJ2-1	TRBV10-2	CASSESGLAGGGSSYNEQFF
NA	TRBJ2-5	TRBV11-2	CASSGDLEETQYF
TRBD2	TRBJ2-1	TRBV7-6	CASSQSGSSYNEQFF
TRBD1	TRBJ1-1	TRBV5-1	CASSLETGPNTEAFF
TRBD2	TRBJ2-3	TRBV7-3	CASSSVAGGSRDTQYF
NA	TRBJ1-6	TRBV4-1	CASSLPTKGPNSPLHF
TRBD1	TRBJ1-4	TRBV28	CASSSAGGTNEKLFF